These 32 T cell receptor beta chains originate from one sample sequenced in a study of T cells in Graves' hyperthyroidism and ophthalmopathy. Amplification of TCR beta CDR3 regions used RNA as the template. RT-PCR in the first round (using the HTBI primer set) targeted the TCR CDR3. Each CDR3 protein gets one entry after TCRdb re-called the multiplex PCR reads with MiXCR. The table records approximately 600,000 distinct CDR3 sequences, about 17% of them present only once. The sequenced sample was blood. These receptors were collected from a woman in her 30s with Graves' hyperthyroidism.

This clonotype came up many times. V gene TRBV2 combines with J gene TRBJ2-7; the D is unclear. Per germline, CDR1 SNHLY and CDR2 FYNNEI. The CDR3 length is 12 residues. V was shortened by 7 bases and J by 2 bases, with 9 bases between the two germline ends. The CDR3 coding sequence is TGTGCCAGCAAAGGCGGACCCTACGAGCAGTACTTC. It is translated as CASKGGPYEQYF.

This clonotype was observed at least ten times. The gene calls are TRBV7-3 and TRBJ2-7, with 8 bases fitting TRBD1. The CDR3 loop spans 13 amino acids. Looked up from germline, CDR1 is SGHTA and CDR2 is FQGTGA. DNA of the CDR3: TGTGCTTCAGGGGGCGGGCAGGCCTACGAGCAGTACTTC. Translated: CASGGGQAYEQYF.

This chain joins TRBV24-1 and TRBJ1-5, with a tentative D call TRBD1 (6 bases). Trimming left V 1 base short and J 1 base short, with 10 bases between. Germline CDR1 is KGHDR and CDR2 is SFDVKD. The CDR3 consists of 16 residues. CDR3 in amino acids: CATSDFPRGSNQPQHF. In nucleotides, the CDR3 is TGTGCCACCAGTGATTTCCCCAGGGGCAGCAATCAGCCCCAGCATTTT.

This clonotype was seen many times. The J gene is TRBJ1-1, the V gene TRBV11-2, with D tentatively TRBD1 (5 bases). Trimming cost V 4 bases and J 10 bases, with 16 bases left between them. Germline CDR1 SGHAT, CDR2 FQNNGV. The CDR3 has 13 residues. The CDR3 here is CASSSPGNRVAFF. The DNA of the CDR3 is TGTGCCAGCAGCTCACCAGGGAATAGGGTAGCTTTCTTT.

In this sample, this clonotype turned up many times. V and J are TRBV12-3 or TRBV12-4 and TRBJ2-3; tentative D call: TRBD2 (6 bases). V lost 5 bases and J lost 0, with 18 bases in between. The CDR3 runs to 17 residues. Here the CDR3 reads CASSGGEGGPSTDTQYF. As DNA, the CDR3 is TGTGCCAGCAGTGGAGGAGAGGGAGGCCCAAGCACAGATACGCAGTATTTT.

This clonotype was seen repeatedly, ten times or more. The chain employs TRBV7-8 and TRBJ2-7, with 9 positions matching TRBD2. The CDR3 sequence is 15 residues long. J lost 4 bases, V lost 5 bases, and 9 bases had no gene match. Germline CDR1 and CDR2: SGHVS and FQNEAQ. Here the CDR3 reads CASSHLAGEVYEQYF. The CDR3 DNA sequence: TGTGCCAGCAGCCACTTAGCGGGAGAGGTTTACGAGCAGTACTTC.

The J gene is TRBJ2-1, the V gene TRBV6-1; 8 bases line up with TRBD2. This CDR3 region has 14 residues. Trimming removed 4 bases from V and 4 bases from J; junction bases left unmatched: 3. Germline assignment: CDR1 MNHNS and CDR2 SASEGT. CDR3 residues: CASSASGGYNEQFF. The CDR3 DNA reads TGTGCCAGCAGTGCAAGCGGGGGTTACAATGAGCAGTTCTTC.

At least ten counts were recorded for this clonotype. The rearrangement links TRBV3-1 to TRBJ2-5; D not certain. V lost 4 bases to trimming and J lost 2 bases, with 14 bases between them. The CDR3 covers 15 residues. Germline values: CDR1 LGHDT, CDR2 YNNKEL (reference sequence). As DNA, the CDR3 is TGTGCCAGCAGCCTCAGGAGAACGACGCAAGAGACCCAGTACTTC. Encoded protein: CASSLRRTTQETQYF.

This chain links TRBV9 with TRBJ2-3; D tentatively reads TRBD1 or TRBD2 (5 bases each). This CDR3 has 13 amino acids. V dropped 4 bases and J dropped 11 bases, with 17 bases sitting between them. Germline CDR1 reads SGDLS; CDR2 reads YYNGEE. As DNA, the CDR3 is TGTGCCAGCAGCAGACGGATGGGGGAGAAGCAGTATTTT. Translation: CASSRRMGEKQYF.

In its sample, this clonotype was seen once. The chain couples TRBV6-5 to TRBJ2-2, with unresolved D. Deletions cut 4 bases from V and 7 bases from J, with 16 bases between. CDR1 is MNHEY and CDR2 is SVGAGI in the germline V gene. CDR3 length equals 15 residues. CDR3: CASSSPPFPFGELFF. The CDR3 DNA sequence: TGTGCCAGCAGTTCACCCCCGTTTCCATTCGGGGAGCTGTTTTTT.

The rearrangement joins TRBV28 to TRBJ1-3; D uncertain. The CDR3 runs 14 residues. V gave up 4 bases and J gave up 4 bases, with 11 bases separating them. CDR1 is MDHEN, CDR2 SYDVKM, per germline. CDR3 sequence: CASSSSPRGNTIYF. The CDR3 coding sequence is TGTGCCAGCAGTTCAAGCCCTCGGGGAAACACCATATATTTT. The full variable domain, with the rest looked up from reference TRBV28 and TRBJ1-3, is DVKVTQSSRYLVKRTGEKVFLECVQDMDHENMFWYRQDPGLGLRLIYFSYDVKMKEKGDIPEGYSVSREKKERFSLILESASTNQTSMYLCASSSSPRGNTIYFGEGSWLTVV.

This clonotype was seen at least ten times. The chain links TRBV28 to TRBJ1-4; possibly TRBD1 for D (5 bases). This CDR3 contains 12 residues. Trimming stripped 5 bases from V and 9 bases from J, with 10 bases between. Germline lookup yields CDR1 MDHEN and CDR2 SYDVKM. CDR3: CASSLGRKKLFF. The CDR3, as DNA: TGTGCCAGCAGTCTGGGGCGTAAAAAACTGTTTTTT.

The chain employs TRBV5-1 and TRBJ1-1; possibly TRBD1 for D (6 bases). V was trimmed by 10 bases and J by 1 base, leaving 14 bases between them. Germline lookup yields CDR1 SGHRS and CDR2 YFSETQ. The CDR3 runs 13 residues. CDR3 DNA sequence: TGCGCCGCCCGCCTGGGGGCGAACACTGAAGCTTTCTTT. It is translated as CAARLGANTEAFF.

This sequence joins TRBV7-6 and TRBJ2-1, with 8 positions matching TRBD1. Unmatched junction bases numbered 19, after V lost 3 bases and J lost 0 bases. The CDR3 loop spans 21 amino acids. Germline V gives CDR1 SGHVS, CDR2 FNYEAQ. CDR3 bases: TGTGCCAGCAGCTTGGTAGACAGGGGCGACCTTAACTCGAGCTCCTACAATGAGCAGTTCTTC. Amino acid sequence: CASSLVDRGDLNSSSYNEQFF.

A remark on this clonotype: This clone may be a read error of a much larger clone one base away. The chain combines TRBV3-1 with TRBJ2-1, with D unresolved. CDR3 length: 13 amino acids. Germline V gene sequence: CDR1 LGHDT, CDR2 YNNKEL (reference sequence). The CDR3 protein is CVSSAYSYNEQFF. The CDR3 DNA reads as TGTGTCAGCAGCGCATACTCCTACAATGAGCAGTTCTTC.

In its sample, this clonotype was seen once. The chain couples TRBV28 to TRBJ2-5; 9 bases agree with TRBD1. Trimming at V came to 0 bases and at J to 4 bases, leaving 9 bases not matched to a gene. CDR3 length: 17 residues. From germline, CDR1 is MDHEN and CDR2 SYDVKM. The chain's CDR3 is CASSLWGEQGATETQYF. The CDR3 bases are TGTGCCAGCAGTTTATGGGGGGAACAGGGGGCTACAGAGACCCAGTACTTC.

The chain has TRBV15 and TRBJ2-5; 13 positions agree with TRBD2. The CDR3 loop spans 16 amino acids. V was clipped by 1 base and J by 5 bases; unmatched bases: 4. The germline gives CDR1 LNHNV, CDR2 YYDKDF (reference sequence). The CDR3 here is CATSRGTLAGGETQYF. CDR3 bases: TGTGCCACCAGCAGAGGGACACTAGCGGGAGGGGAGACCCAGTACTTC.

This clonotype was seen many times. The chain couples TRBV28 to TRBJ2-1, with D unclear. Trimming took off 3 bases at V and 9 bases at J, with 9 bases between the two ends. The CDR3 is 12 amino acids. CDR1 and CDR2 (germline): MDHEN, SYDVKM. CDR3 amino acids: CASSFIVSEQFF. Written as DNA, the CDR3 is TGTGCCAGCAGTTTCATTGTTAGTGAGCAGTTCTTC.

Concerning this clonotype: Given a much more abundant clone one base away, this may be a read error. The chain carries TRBV5-5 and TRBJ2-1; TRBD2 matches 7 bases. CDR3 length equals 14 residues. CDR1 SGHKS and CDR2 YYEKEE come from the germline V gene (reference sequence). V was pared by 2 bases and J by 7 bases, with 6 bases of the junction left unmatched. In DNA form, the CDR3 reads TGTGCCAGCAGCTTCCTAGCGGCTATGAATGAGCAGTTCTTC. It yields the protein CASSFLAAMNEQFF.

The chain has TRBV7-6 and TRBJ2-7; D gene uncertain. Trimming left V 4 bases short and J 6 bases short, with 16 bases between. This CDR3 spans 14 amino acids. Germline V CDR1 and CDR2: SGHVS, FNYEAQ. CDR3 sequence: CASSSTHSLSEQYF. The CDR3 DNA reads as TGTGCCAGCAGCTCAACCCACAGCCTCTCCGAGCAGTACTTC.

This clonotype was detected ten times or more. This chain joins TRBV5-1 and TRBJ1-1; maybe TRBD1 (5 bases). The germline V gene has CDR1 SGHRS and CDR2 YFSETQ. The CDR3 loop spans 12 amino acids. V gave up 4 bases and J gave up 8 bases, with 12 bases separating them. CDR3 nucleotides: TGCGCCAGCAGCGACGGCCGGGGCGAAGCTTTCTTT. Protein: CASSDGRGEAFF.

This clonotype showed up many times. The chain joins TRBV30 to TRBJ2-1; 7 bases align to TRBD2. The V gene's germline CDR1 is GTSNPN and CDR2 SVGIG (reference sequence). The V and J ends lost 1 base and 7 bases, in that order; junction bases with no gene match: 7. CDR3 length: 14 amino acids. Here the CDR3 DNA reads TGTGCCTGGAGTGCGGCTAGCGGACCGAATGAGCAGTTCTTC. This translates into CAWSAASGPNEQFF.

Concerning this clonotype: A much larger clone sits a single nucleotide away, making a read error possible. No conserved phenylalanine or tryptophan ends this CDR3, so it is likely a read error. Here the CDR3 DNA reads TGTGCCACCGGACAGGGAATTTCACCCCTCCACCTT. This translates into CATGQGISPLHL. V and J are TRBV28 and TRBJ1-6, with 8 bases that match TRBD1. The CDR3 length is 12 residues. CDR1 MDHEN and CDR2 SYDVKM come from the germline V gene. With V trimmed by 10 bases and J by 9 bases, 5 bases remained unmatched.

The chain links TRBV19 to TRBJ1-5, with D perhaps matching TRBD1 (5 bases). The CDR3 consists of 16 residues. Trimming took 4 bases from V and 1 from J, leaving 14 bases between them. The germline CDR1 and CDR2 sequences are LNHDA and SQIVND (reference sequence). The CDR3 region is CASSKYPRASNQPQHF. CDR3 nucleotide sequence: TGTGCCAGTAGTAAGTATCCCAGGGCAAGCAATCAGCCCCAGCATTTT.

This clonotype was detected a few times. The V and J genes are TRBV27 and TRBJ2-1, with TRBD2 matching 11 bases. V trimming: 3 bases; J trimming: 9 bases; junction bases outside the gene matches: 7. The CDR3 length is 15 residues. Germline V lookup: CDR1 MNHEY, CDR2 SMNVEV (reference sequence). CDR3 DNA: TGTGCCAGCAGTTTCCGGATCGGACTAGCGGGTGAGCAGTTCTTC. Residues: CASSFRIGLAGEQFF.

The V gene is TRBV13, the J gene TRBJ2-2; D remains unclear. Germline V gene sequence: CDR1 PRHDT, CDR2 FYEKMQ (reference sequence). The CDR3 is made up of 14 amino acids. V lost 2 bases and J lost 4, with 8 bases in between. CDR3 residues: CASSLRGPTGELFF. The CDR3 bases are TGTGCCAGCAGCTTAAGAGGTCCCACCGGGGAGCTGTTTTTT.

Many counts were recorded for this clonotype. This chain joins TRBV2 and TRBJ2-5; 10 nucleotides match TRBD1. With V trimmed by 7 bases and J by 3 bases, 5 bases remained unmatched. Per germline, CDR1 SNHLY and CDR2 FYNNEI. The CDR3 is 14 residues long. CDR3 coding DNA: TGTGCCAGCAAGATCGGGACAGGGGAAGAGACCCAGTACTTC. Protein product: CASKIGTGEETQYF.

The rearrangement joins TRBV27 to TRBJ2-7; TRBD1 or TRBD2 may be the D gene (6 bases each). Trimming took off 5 bases at V and 6 bases at J, with 17 bases between the two ends. The CDR3 runs 14 residues. CDR1 and CDR2 from the germline V gene are MNHEY and SMNVEV (reference sequence). CDR3 sequence: CASSPGAGTGEQYF. CDR3 in DNA: TGTGCCAGCAGTCCGGGGGCAGGGACGGGCGAGCAGTACTTC.

The CDR3 is CASSQGGWGADEQYF. The CDR3 region has the DNA TGCGCCAGCAGCCAAGGGGGTTGGGGGGCTGACGAGCAGTACTTC. The V and J genes are TRBV4-3 and TRBJ2-7; D is tentatively TRBD1 or TRBD2 (6 bases each). The CDR3 has 15 residues. Germline CDR1 is LGHNA and CDR2 is YSLEER. The V gene lost 1 base and the J gene lost 5 bases, with 15 bases spanning the gap.

The chain employs TRBV4-2 and TRBJ2-3; D is ambiguous. The V end lost 2 bases, the J end lost 0 bases, and 6 bases lay between the germline ends. Germline V lookup: CDR1 LGHNA, CDR2 YNFKEQ. This CDR3 spans 14 amino acids. DNA of the CDR3: TGTGCCAGCAGCCAACCGTCCAGCACAGATACGCAGTATTTT. Translated, it gives CASSQPSSTDTQYF.

This clonotype was counted at least ten times. The rearrangement links TRBV6-2 or TRBV6-3 to TRBJ2-3; D might be TRBD2 (5 bases). Germline V gene sequence: CDR1 MNHEY, CDR2 SVGEGT. Trimming stripped 2 bases from V and 3 bases from J, with 15 bases between. The CDR3 covers 16 residues. As DNA, the CDR3 is TGTGCCAGCAGTTACAACGGGGTCGGAGGTACAGATACGCAGTATTTT. It is translated as CASSYNGVGGTDTQYF.

V is TRBV4-3 and J is TRBJ2-1; the D gene is possibly TRBD2 (6 bases). The germline V gene has CDR1 LGHNA and CDR2 YSLEER. The CDR3 runs 15 residues. V lost 0 bases to trimming and J lost 7 bases, with 13 bases between them. The DNA for the CDR3 is TGCGCCAGCAGCCAAGATGGGGACTCAGGGAATGAGCAGTTCTTC. Amino acids: CASSQDGDSGNEQFF.